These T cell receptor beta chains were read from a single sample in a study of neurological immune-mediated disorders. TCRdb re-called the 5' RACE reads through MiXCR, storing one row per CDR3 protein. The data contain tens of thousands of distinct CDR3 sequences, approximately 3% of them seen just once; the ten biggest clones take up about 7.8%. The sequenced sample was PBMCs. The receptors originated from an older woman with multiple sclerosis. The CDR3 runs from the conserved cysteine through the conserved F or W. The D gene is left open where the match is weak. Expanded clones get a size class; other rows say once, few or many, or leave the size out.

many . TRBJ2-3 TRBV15 TGTGCCACCAGCAGAGATCTTGGGAGCACAGATACGCAGTATTTT CATSRDLGSTDTQYF
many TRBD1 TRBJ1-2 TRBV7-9 TGTGCCAGCAGGCCCAAAACGTCCCGGGACAGGGAGTTTAACTATGGCTACACCTTC CASRPKTSRDREFNYGYTF
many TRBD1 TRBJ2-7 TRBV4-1 TGCGCCAGCAGCCAAGATCCGCTTGGGGACAGGGCCTACGAGCAGTACTTC CASSQDPLGDRAYEQYF
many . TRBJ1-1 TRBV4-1 TGCGCCAGCAGCGTCGCACCTCCCGGGGGCACTGAAGCTTTCTTT CASSVAPPGGTEAFF
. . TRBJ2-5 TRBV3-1 TGTGCCAGCGTTGAAGTCGGGGAGACCCAGTACTTC CASVEVGETQYF
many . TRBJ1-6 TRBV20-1 TGCAGTGCTAGAGCCAGGGATAATTCACCCCTCCACTTT CSARARDNSPLHF
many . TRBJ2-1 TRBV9 TGTGCCAGCAGCCCCACAGGTCTCTCCTACAATGAGCAGTTCTTC CASSPTGLSYNEQFF
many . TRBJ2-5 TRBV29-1 TGCAGCGTTGAACTACAGCAAGAGACCCAGTACTTC CSVELQQETQYF
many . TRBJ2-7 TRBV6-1 TGTGCCAGCAACCGGGACCGCTCCTACGAGCAGTACTTC CASNRDRSYEQYF
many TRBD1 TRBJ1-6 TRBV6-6 TGTGCCAGCACCGAGGGACAGGATAATTCACCCCTCCACTTT CASTEGQDNSPLHF
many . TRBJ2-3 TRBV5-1 TGCGCCAGCAGCCGCCGGGGGCGCAAAGATACGCAGTATTTT CASSRRGRKDTQYF
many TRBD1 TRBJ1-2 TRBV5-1 TGCGCCAGCAGCGGGACGACAGGGGGCAGCTACACCTTC CASSGTTGGSYTF
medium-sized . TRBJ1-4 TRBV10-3 TGTGCCATCAGTATGGGTAGCCCCGAAAAACTGTTTTTT CAISMGSPEKLFF
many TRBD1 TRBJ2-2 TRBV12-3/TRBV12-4 TGTGCCAGCAGGCGACAATCGGGACAGGGCGGCGGGGAGCTGTTTTTT CASRRQSGQGGGELFF
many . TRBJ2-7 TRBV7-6 TGTGCCAGCAGCTTAGCAGGGGATGTATACGAGCAGTACTTC CASSLAGDVYEQYF
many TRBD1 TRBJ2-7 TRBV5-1 TGCGCCAGCAATACAGGGGATCCCTACGAGCAGTACTTC CASNTGDPYEQYF
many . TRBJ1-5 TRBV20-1 TGCAGTGCACTAAGGGGGGGCGCGCTGGGGTATCAGCCCCAGCATTTT CSALRGGALGYQPQHF
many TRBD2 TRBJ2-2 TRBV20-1 TGCAGTGCTAGCCACCCTAGCGGGGTTACCGGGGAGCTGTTTTTT CSASHPSGVTGELFF
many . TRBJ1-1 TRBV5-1 TGCGCCAGCAGCTTGGAATGGGATCGAAACACTGAAGCTTTCTTT CASSLEWDRNTEAFF
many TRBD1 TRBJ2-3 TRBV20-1 TGCAGTGCAATGACCAGGACAGGGGTTGGGGATACGCAGTATTTT CSAMTRTGVGDTQYF
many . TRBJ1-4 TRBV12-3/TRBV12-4 TGTGCCAGCAGTTCTATAGGACCTATTGGACTGTTTTTT CASSSIGPIGLFF
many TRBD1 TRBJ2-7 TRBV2 TGTGCCAGCAGCCTACAGGGGAAAGGGTACGAGCAGTACTTC CASSLQGKGYEQYF
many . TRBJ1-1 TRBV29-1 TGCAGCGTTGAAGATGTATCAGGGAGAAGCACTGAAGCTTTCTTT CSVEDVSGRSTEAFF
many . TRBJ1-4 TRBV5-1 TGCGCCAGCAGCTTGGATGTTGTCCTCAATGAAAAACTGTTTTTT CASSLDVVLNEKLFF
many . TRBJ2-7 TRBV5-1 TGCGCCAGCAGCCCTCACCCAACCTACGAGCAGTACTTC CASSPHPTYEQYF
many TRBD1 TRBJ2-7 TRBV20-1 TGCAGTGCTACCAGACAGGGCGCCTACGAGCAGTACTTC CSATRQGAYEQYF
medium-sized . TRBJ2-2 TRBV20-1 TGCAGTGCTAGCCCCCCGGTGATATCCGCGAACACCGGGGAGCTGTTTTTT CSASPPVISANTGELFF
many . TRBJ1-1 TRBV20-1 TGCAGTGTAACGCCGGGCCTAGAAGCTTTCTTT CSVTPGLEAFF
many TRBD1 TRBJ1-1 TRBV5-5 TGTGCCAGCAGTAGGGACAGGGGGCTGGGGAACACTGAAGCTTTCTTT CASSRDRGLGNTEAFF
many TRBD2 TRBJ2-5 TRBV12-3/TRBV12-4 TGTGCCAGCAGTTTTGGCAGGCGGCGGGGGGCCCAGTACTTC CASSFGRRRGAQYF
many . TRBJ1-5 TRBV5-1 TGCGCCAGCAGCTCACAGGGAGGCAATCAGCCCCAGCATTTT CASSSQGGNQPQHF
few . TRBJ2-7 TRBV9 TGTGCCAGCAGCGTAGGTCCCTTGGGAGATTCCTACGAGCAGTACTTC CASSVGPLGDSYEQYF